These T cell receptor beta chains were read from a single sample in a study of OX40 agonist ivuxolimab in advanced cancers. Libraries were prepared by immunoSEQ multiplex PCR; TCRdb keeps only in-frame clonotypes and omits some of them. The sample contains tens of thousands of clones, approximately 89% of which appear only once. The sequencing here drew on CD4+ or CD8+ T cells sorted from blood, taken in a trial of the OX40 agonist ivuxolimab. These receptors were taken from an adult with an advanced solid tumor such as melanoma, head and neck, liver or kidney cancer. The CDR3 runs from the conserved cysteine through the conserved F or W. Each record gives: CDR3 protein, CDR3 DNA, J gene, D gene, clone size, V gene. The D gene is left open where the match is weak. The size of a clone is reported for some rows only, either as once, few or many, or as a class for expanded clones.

CDR3 protein: CASSPGGLPTLETQYF
CDR3 DNA: TGCGCCAGCAGCCCGGGGGGACTACCGACTCTGGAGACCCAGTACTTC
J gene: TRBJ2-5
D gene: TRBD2
clone size: NA
V gene: TRBV4-1

CDR3 protein: CASSFPGTSGSASYNEQFF
CDR3 DNA: TGTGCCAGCAGCTTCCCCGGGACTAGCGGGAGTGCTTCCTACAATGAGCAGTTCTTC
J gene: TRBJ2-1
D gene: TRBD2
clone size: NA
V gene: TRBV7-8

CDR3 protein: CASSLITENTEAFF
CDR3 DNA: TGTGCCAGCAGCTTAATAACAGAGAACACTGAAGCTTTCTTT
J gene: TRBJ1-1
D gene: NA
clone size: NA
V gene: TRBV13

CDR3 protein: CSLIAGNTIYF
CDR3 DNA: TGCAGTTTGATTGCTGGAAACACCATATATTTT
J gene: TRBJ1-3
D gene: NA
clone size: NA
V gene: TRBV20-1

CDR3 protein: CASSWGENTEAFF
CDR3 DNA: TGTGCCAGCAGTTGGGGGGAGAACACTGAAGCTTTCTTT
J gene: TRBJ1-1
D gene: NA
clone size: NA
V gene: TRBV27

CDR3 protein: CASNSASTGGYTF
CDR3 DNA: TGTGCCAGTAATTCGGCCTCAACCGGAGGCTACACCTTC
J gene: TRBJ1-2
D gene: NA
clone size: NA
V gene: TRBV19

CDR3 protein: CASSLGFSAAGELFF
CDR3 DNA: TGTGCCAGCAGCTTAGGATTCTCTGCGGCTGGGGAGCTGTTTTTT
J gene: TRBJ2-2
D gene: NA
clone size: NA
V gene: TRBV7-2

CDR3 protein: CASSYSGNFYEQYF
CDR3 DNA: TGTGCCAGCAGTTACTCGGGGAACTTCTACGAGCAGTACTTC
J gene: TRBJ2-7
D gene: NA
clone size: NA
V gene: TRBV6-5

CDR3 protein: CASSSSGVIEAFF
CDR3 DNA: TGTGCCAGCAGCTCCTCTGGGGTAATTGAAGCTTTCTTT
J gene: TRBJ1-1
D gene: NA
clone size: NA
V gene: TRBV7-8

CDR3 protein: CASTSGHNEQFF
CDR3 DNA: TGTGCCAGCACCTCAGGTCACAATGAGCAGTTCTTC
J gene: TRBJ2-1
D gene: NA
clone size: NA
V gene: TRBV7-6

CDR3 protein: CASSRGLGGQPQHF
CDR3 DNA: TGTGCCAGCAGCCGGGGCCTCGGCGGTCAGCCCCAGCATTTT
J gene: TRBJ1-5
D gene: NA
clone size: NA
V gene: TRBV5-6

CDR3 protein: CSVVAGAYNEQFF
CDR3 DNA: TGCAGCGTTGTAGCGGGGGCCTACAATGAGCAGTTCTTC
J gene: TRBJ2-1
D gene: TRBD2
clone size: NA
V gene: TRBV29-1

CDR3 protein: CASSPPNRFSKGNIQYF
CDR3 DNA: TGTGCCAGCTCACCACCGAACAGGTTCTCTAAGGGAAACATTCAGTACTTC
J gene: TRBJ2-4
D gene: NA
clone size: NA
V gene: TRBV18

CDR3 protein: CASSWTGLREQYF
CDR3 DNA: TGTGCCAGTAGTTGGACAGGGTTGCGGGAGCAGTACTTC
J gene: TRBJ2-7
D gene: TRBD1
clone size: few
V gene: TRBV19

CDR3 protein: CASSPSGYYNNEQFF
CDR3 DNA: TGTGCCAGCAGTCCTAGCGGTTATTACAACAATGAGCAGTTCTTC
J gene: TRBJ2-1
D gene: TRBD2
clone size: once
V gene: TRBV6-5

CDR3 protein: CASSPPRQAQNIQYF
CDR3 DNA: TGTGCCAGCAGCCCACCCCGACAGGCTCAAAACATTCAGTACTTC
J gene: TRBJ2-4
D gene: NA
clone size: NA
V gene: TRBV7-9

CDR3 protein: CASSLEGVKTYEQYF
CDR3 DNA: TGTGCCAGCAGCTTAGAAGGGGTGAAAACCTACGAGCAGTACTTC
J gene: TRBJ2-7
D gene: NA
clone size: NA
V gene: TRBV7-9

CDR3 protein: CASSLPGGYEQYF
CDR3 DNA: TGTGCCAGCAGCTTGCCAGGGGGCTACGAGCAGTACTTC
J gene: TRBJ2-7
D gene: TRBD1
clone size: NA
V gene: TRBV5-4

CDR3 protein: CASSFRAGNYEQYF
CDR3 DNA: TGTGCCAGCAGCTTCCGAGCGGGGAACTACGAGCAGTACTTC
J gene: TRBJ2-7
D gene: TRBD2
clone size: NA
V gene: TRBV7-6

CDR3 protein: CASRDDSTDTQYF
CDR3 DNA: TGTGCCAGCAGGGACGACAGCACAGATACGCAGTATTTT
J gene: TRBJ2-3
D gene: NA
clone size: NA
V gene: TRBV6-5

CDR3 protein: CAITFGDQPQHF
CDR3 DNA: TGTGCCATCACCTTCGGGGATCAGCCCCAGCATTTT
J gene: TRBJ1-5
D gene: NA
clone size: NA
V gene: TRBV7-9

CDR3 protein: CASSFYSGSTDTQYF
CDR3 DNA: TGTGCCAGCAGTTTTTATAGCGGGAGCACAGATACGCAGTATTTT
J gene: TRBJ2-3
D gene: TRBD2
clone size: NA
V gene: TRBV27

CDR3 protein: CASSGDGETQYF
CDR3 DNA: TGTGCCAGCAGTGGTGACGGTGAGACCCAGTACTTC
J gene: TRBJ2-5
D gene: NA
clone size: NA
V gene: TRBV6-4

CDR3 protein: CASSMDRVDSPLHF
CDR3 DNA: TGTGCCAGCAGTATGGACAGGGTCGATTCACCCCTCCACTTT
J gene: TRBJ1-6
D gene: TRBD1
clone size: NA
V gene: TRBV28

CDR3 protein: CASSLGGSSYEQYF
CDR3 DNA: TGTGCCAGCAGCCTCGGCGGGAGCTCCTACGAGCAGTACTTC
J gene: TRBJ2-7
D gene: TRBD2
clone size: NA
V gene: TRBV13

CDR3 protein: CASSRDTSAEQYF
CDR3 DNA: TGTGCCAGCAGCCGCGATACTAGCGCCGAGCAGTACTTC
J gene: TRBJ2-7
D gene: TRBD2
clone size: NA
V gene: TRBV14

CDR3 protein: CASSPQSGANVLTF
CDR3 DNA: TGTGCCAGCAGCCCCCAATCTGGGGCCAACGTCCTGACTTTC
J gene: TRBJ2-6
D gene: NA
clone size: NA
V gene: TRBV27

CDR3 protein: CASSRSRTVFYEQYF
CDR3 DNA: TGTGCCAGCAGCCGCTCCCGGACAGTCTTCTACGAGCAGTACTTC
J gene: TRBJ2-7
D gene: NA
clone size: once
V gene: TRBV5-5

CDR3 protein: CASSPSAGGRYNEQFF
CDR3 DNA: TGTGCCAGCAGCCCCAGTGCGGGAGGACGGTACAATGAGCAGTTCTTC
J gene: TRBJ2-1
D gene: TRBD2
clone size: NA
V gene: TRBV7-3

CDR3 protein: CASSLDGTPTYEQHF
CDR3 DNA: TGTGCCAGCAGCCTTGATGGGACGCCTACCTACGAGCAGCACTTC
J gene: TRBJ2-7
D gene: NA
clone size: NA
V gene: TRBV7-3

CDR3 protein: CASSSLDSSFSPLHF
CDR3 DNA: TGTGCCAGCAGTTCGCTCGACAGCTCCTTTTCACCCCTCCACTTT
J gene: TRBJ1-6
D gene: NA
clone size: NA
V gene: TRBV27

CDR3 protein: CASSLAASGTDTQYF
CDR3 DNA: TGCGCCAGCAGCTTGGCGGCTAGCGGAACAGATACGCAGTATTTT
J gene: TRBJ2-3
D gene: TRBD2
clone size: NA
V gene: TRBV5-1

CDR3 protein: CASSYSASGVYNEQFF
CDR3 DNA: TGTGCCAGCAGTTACTCCGCTAGCGGGGTTTACAATGAGCAGTTCTTC
J gene: TRBJ2-1
D gene: TRBD2
clone size: NA
V gene: TRBV6-5

CDR3 protein: CASSAGGDREAFF
CDR3 DNA: TGTGCCAGCAGCGCCGGAGGGGACAGGGAAGCTTTCTTT
J gene: TRBJ1-1
D gene: TRBD1
clone size: NA
V gene: TRBV9

CDR3 protein: CASSYLGGETQYF
CDR3 DNA: TGTGCCAGCAGTTACTTGGGCGGAGAGACCCAGTACTTC
J gene: TRBJ2-5
D gene: NA
clone size: NA
V gene: TRBV6-5

CDR3 protein: CASSFLAPPNEQFF
CDR3 DNA: TGTGCCAGCAGTTTTTTAGCGCCACCAAATGAGCAGTTCTTC
J gene: TRBJ2-1
D gene: NA
clone size: medium-sized
V gene: TRBV27

CDR3 protein: CASSLVSGSYNEQFF
CDR3 DNA: TGTGCCAGCAGCTTAGTCAGCGGGAGTTACAATGAGCAGTTCTTC
J gene: TRBJ2-1
D gene: TRBD2
clone size: NA
V gene: TRBV7-8

CDR3 protein: CASSSTPGTEAFF
CDR3 DNA: TGCGCCAGCAGCTCAACTCCGGGGACTGAAGCTTTCTTT
J gene: TRBJ1-1
D gene: NA
clone size: NA
V gene: TRBV5-1

CDR3 protein: CSNRVFYEQYF
CDR3 DNA: TGCAGCAACCGGGTATTCTACGAGCAGTACTTC
J gene: TRBJ2-7
D gene: NA
clone size: NA
V gene: TRBV20-1

CDR3 protein: CASSWGQGYNYGYTF
CDR3 DNA: TGTGCCAGTAGTTGGGGACAGGGTTACAACTATGGCTACACCTTC
J gene: TRBJ1-2
D gene: TRBD1
clone size: few
V gene: TRBV19

CDR3 protein: CASSPYLGETQYF
CDR3 DNA: TGCGCCAGCAGCCCATACCTCGGGGAGACCCAGTACTTC
J gene: TRBJ2-5
D gene: NA
clone size: NA
V gene: TRBV5-1

CDR3 protein: CASSEWGLQETQYF
CDR3 DNA: TGTGCCAGCAGTGAATGGGGTCTTCAAGAGACCCAGTACTTC
J gene: TRBJ2-5
D gene: NA
clone size: few
V gene: TRBV6-1

CDR3 protein: CASRTGGWQNIQYF
CDR3 DNA: TGTGCCAGCAGAACAGGGGGCTGGCAAAACATTCAGTACTTC
J gene: TRBJ2-4
D gene: TRBD1
clone size: NA
V gene: TRBV27

CDR3 protein: CASTLDRLNTEAFF
CDR3 DNA: TGTGCCAGCACCTTGGACAGACTTAACACTGAAGCTTTCTTT
J gene: TRBJ1-1
D gene: NA
clone size: NA
V gene: TRBV2

CDR3 protein: CASSLYAENTEAFF
CDR3 DNA: TGCGCCAGCAGCTTGTATGCGGAGAACACTGAAGCTTTCTTT
J gene: TRBJ1-1
D gene: NA
clone size: NA
V gene: TRBV5-1

CDR3 protein: CASISSPGTDYGYTF
CDR3 DNA: TGTGCCAGCATTTCCTCTCCCGGGACAGATTATGGCTACACCTTC
J gene: TRBJ1-2
D gene: TRBD1
clone size: NA
V gene: TRBV7-9